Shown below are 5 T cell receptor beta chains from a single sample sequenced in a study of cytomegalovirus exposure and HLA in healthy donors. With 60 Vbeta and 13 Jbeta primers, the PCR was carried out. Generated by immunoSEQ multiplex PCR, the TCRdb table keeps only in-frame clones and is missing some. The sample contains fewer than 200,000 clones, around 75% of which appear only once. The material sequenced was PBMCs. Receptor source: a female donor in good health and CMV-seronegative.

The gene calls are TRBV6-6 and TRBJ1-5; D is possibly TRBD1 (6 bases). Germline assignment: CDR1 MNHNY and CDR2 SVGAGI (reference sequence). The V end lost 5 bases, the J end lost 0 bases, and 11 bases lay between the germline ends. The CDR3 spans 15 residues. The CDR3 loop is CASSGGQISNQPQHF. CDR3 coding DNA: TGTGCCAGCAGTGGGGGACAAATTAGCAATCAGCCCCAGCATTTT.

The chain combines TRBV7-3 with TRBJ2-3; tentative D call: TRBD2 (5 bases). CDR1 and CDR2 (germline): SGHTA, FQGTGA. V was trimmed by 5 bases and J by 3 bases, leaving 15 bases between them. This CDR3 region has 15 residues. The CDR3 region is CASSLGLGGTDTQYF. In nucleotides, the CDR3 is TGTGCCAGCAGCCTAGGACTCGGTGGGACAGATACGCAGTATTTT.

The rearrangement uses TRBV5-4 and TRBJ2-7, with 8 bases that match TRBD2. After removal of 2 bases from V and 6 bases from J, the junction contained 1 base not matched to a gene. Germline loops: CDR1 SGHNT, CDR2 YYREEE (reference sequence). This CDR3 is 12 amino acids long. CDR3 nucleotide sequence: TGTGCCAGCAGCTTTACTAGCGGCGAGCAGTACTTC. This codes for CASSFTSGEQYF.

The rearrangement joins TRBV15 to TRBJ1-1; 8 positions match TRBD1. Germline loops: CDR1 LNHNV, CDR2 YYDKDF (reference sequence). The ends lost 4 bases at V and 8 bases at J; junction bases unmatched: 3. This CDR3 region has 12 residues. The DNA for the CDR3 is TGTGCCACCAGCAACCGACAGGGGGAAGCTTTCTTT. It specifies CATSNRQGEAFF.

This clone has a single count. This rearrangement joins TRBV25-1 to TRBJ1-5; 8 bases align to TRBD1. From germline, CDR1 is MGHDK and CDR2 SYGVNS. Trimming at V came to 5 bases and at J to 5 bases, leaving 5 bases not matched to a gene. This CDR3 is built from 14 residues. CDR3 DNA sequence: TGTGCCAGCAGTTCACAGGGGGGCCATCAGCCCCAGCATTTT. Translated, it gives CASSSQGGHQPQHF.